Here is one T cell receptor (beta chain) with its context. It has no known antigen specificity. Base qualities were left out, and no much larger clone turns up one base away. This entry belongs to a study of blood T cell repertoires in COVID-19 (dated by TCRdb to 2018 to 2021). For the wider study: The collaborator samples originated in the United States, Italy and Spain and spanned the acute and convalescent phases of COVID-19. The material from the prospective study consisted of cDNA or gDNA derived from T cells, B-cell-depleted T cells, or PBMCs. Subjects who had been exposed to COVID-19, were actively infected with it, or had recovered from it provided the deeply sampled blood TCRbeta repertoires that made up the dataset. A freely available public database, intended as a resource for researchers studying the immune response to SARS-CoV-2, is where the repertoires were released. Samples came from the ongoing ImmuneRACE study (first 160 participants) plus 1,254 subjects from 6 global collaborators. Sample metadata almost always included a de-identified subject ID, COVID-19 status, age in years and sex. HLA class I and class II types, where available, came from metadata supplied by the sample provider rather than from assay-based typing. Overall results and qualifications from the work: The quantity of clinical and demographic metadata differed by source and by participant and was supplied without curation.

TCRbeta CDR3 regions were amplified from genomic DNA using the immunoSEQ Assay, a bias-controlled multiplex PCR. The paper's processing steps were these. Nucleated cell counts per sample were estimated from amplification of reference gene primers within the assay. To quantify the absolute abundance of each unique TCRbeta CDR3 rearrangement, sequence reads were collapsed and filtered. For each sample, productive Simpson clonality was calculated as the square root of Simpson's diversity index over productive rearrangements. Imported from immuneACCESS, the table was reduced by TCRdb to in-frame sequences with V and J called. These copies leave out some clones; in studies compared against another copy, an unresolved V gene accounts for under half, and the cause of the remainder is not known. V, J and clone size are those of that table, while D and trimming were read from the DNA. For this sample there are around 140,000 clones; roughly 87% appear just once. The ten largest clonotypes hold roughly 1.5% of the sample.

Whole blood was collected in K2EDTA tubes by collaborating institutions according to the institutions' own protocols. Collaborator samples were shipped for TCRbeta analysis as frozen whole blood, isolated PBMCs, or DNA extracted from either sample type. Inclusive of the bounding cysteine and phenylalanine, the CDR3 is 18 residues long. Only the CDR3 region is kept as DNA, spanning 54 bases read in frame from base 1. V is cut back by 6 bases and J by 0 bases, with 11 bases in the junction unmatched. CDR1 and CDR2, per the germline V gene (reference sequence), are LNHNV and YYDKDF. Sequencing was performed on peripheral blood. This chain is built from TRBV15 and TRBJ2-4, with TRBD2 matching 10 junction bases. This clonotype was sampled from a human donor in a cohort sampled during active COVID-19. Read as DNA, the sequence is TGTGCCACCAGACTTAGCGGGGGGACTTTATTAGCCAAAAACATTCAGTACTTC. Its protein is CATRLSGGTLLAKNIQYF.